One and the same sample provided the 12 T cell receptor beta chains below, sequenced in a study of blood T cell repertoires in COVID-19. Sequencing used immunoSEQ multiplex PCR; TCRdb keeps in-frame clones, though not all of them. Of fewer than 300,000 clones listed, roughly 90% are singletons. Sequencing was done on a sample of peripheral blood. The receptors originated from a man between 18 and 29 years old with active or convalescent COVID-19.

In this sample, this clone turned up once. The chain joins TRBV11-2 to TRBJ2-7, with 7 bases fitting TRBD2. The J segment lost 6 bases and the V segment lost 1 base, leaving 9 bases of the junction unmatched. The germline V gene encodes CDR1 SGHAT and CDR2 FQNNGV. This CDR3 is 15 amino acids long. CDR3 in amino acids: CASSLGRWGGTEQYF. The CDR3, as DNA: TGTGCCAGCAGCTTAGGACGCTGGGGGGGTACCGAGCAGTACTTC.

The CDR3 here is CASSPSKGQGSHEQFF. The CDR3 region has the DNA TGTGCCAGCAGTCCCAGTAAGGGACAGGGATCCCATGAGCAGTTCTTC. The chain links TRBV2 to TRBJ2-1; 9 positions match TRBD1. J gave up 8 bases and V 5 bases, and 13 bases lay outside the gene matches. Germline V gives CDR1 SNHLY, CDR2 FYNNEI. The CDR3 consists of 16 residues. Supplemented by reference TRBV2 and TRBJ2-1, the full variable domain reads EPEVTQTPSHQVTQMGQEVILRCVPISNHLYFYWYRQILGQKVEFLVSFYNNEISEKSEIFDDQFSVERPDGSNFTLKIRSTKLEDSAMYFCASSPSKGQGSHEQFFGPGTRLTVL.

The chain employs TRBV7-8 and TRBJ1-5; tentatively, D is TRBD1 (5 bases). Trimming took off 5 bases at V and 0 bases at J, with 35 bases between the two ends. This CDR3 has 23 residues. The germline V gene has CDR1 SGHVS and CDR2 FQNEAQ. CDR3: CASSPAPPGRDYLLFYSNQPQHF. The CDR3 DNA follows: TGTGCCAGCAGCCCTGCACCGCCCGGCCGGGACTACTTATTATTTTATAGCAATCAGCCCCAGCATTTT.

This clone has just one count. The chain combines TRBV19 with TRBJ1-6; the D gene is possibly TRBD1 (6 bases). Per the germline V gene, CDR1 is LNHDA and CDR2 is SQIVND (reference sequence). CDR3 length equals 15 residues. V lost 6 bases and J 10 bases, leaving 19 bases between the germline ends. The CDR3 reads CASSEQQGDGSPLHF. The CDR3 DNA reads TGTGCCAGTAGCGAACAACAGGGTGACGGGTCACCCCTCCACTTT.

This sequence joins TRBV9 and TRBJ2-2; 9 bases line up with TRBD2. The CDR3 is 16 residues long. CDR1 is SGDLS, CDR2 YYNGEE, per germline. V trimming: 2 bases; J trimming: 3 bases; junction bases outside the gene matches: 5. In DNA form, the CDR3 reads TGTGCCAGCAGCGTGGCGGGGGGGCCCCACACCGGGGAGCTGTTTTTT. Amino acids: CASSVAGGPHTGELFF.

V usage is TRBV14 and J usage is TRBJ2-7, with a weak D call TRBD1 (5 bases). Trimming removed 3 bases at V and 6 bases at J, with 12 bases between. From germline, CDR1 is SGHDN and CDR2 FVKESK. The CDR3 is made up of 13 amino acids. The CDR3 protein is CASSQGRAFEQYF. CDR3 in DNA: TGTGCCAGCAGCCAGGGCAGGGCTTTCGAGCAGTACTTC. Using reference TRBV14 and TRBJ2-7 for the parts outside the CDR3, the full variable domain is EAGVTQFPSHSVIEKGQTVTLRCDPISGHDNLYWYRRVMGKEIKFLLHFVKESKQDESGMPNNRFLAERTGGTYSTLKVQPAELEDSGVYFCASSQGRAFEQYFGPGTRLTVT.

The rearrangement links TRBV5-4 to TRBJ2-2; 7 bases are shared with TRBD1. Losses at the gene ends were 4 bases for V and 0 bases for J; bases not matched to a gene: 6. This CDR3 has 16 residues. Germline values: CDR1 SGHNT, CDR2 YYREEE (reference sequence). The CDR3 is CASSPGQLSNTGELFF. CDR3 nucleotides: TGTGCCAGCAGCCCGGGACAGCTATCGAACACCGGGGAGCTGTTTTTT.

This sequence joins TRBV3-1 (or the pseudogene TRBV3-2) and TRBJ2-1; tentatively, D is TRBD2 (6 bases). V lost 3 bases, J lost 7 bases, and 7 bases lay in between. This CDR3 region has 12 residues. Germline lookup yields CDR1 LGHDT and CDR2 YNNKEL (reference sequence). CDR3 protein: CASSQGGNEQFF. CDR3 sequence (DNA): TGTGCCAGCAGCCAGGGGGGAAATGAGCAGTTCTTC.

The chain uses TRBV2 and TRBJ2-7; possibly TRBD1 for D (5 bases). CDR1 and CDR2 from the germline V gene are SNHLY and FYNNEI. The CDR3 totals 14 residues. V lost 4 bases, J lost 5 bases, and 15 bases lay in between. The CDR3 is CASSGRRTIHEQYF. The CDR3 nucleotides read TGTGCCAGCAGTGGTCGCCGGACAATCCACGAGCAGTACTTC. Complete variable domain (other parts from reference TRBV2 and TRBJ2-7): EPEVTQTPSHQVTQMGQEVILRCVPISNHLYFYWYRQILGQKVEFLVSFYNNEISEKSEIFDDQFSVERPDGSNFTLKIRSTKLEDSAMYFCASSGRRTIHEQYFGPGTRLTVT.

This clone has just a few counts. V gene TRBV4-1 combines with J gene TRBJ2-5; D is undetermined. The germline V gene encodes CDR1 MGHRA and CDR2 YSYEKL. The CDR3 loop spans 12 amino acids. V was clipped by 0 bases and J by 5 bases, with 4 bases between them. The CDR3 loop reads CASSQDRETQYF. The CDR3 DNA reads TGCGCCAGCAGCCAAGATCGGGAGACCCAGTACTTC.

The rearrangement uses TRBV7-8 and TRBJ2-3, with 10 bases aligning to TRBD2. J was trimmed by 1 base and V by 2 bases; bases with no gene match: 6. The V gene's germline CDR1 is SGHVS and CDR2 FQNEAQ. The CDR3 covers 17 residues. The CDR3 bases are TGTGCCAGCAGCTTACATCCCCTAGCGGGGGGCACAGATACGCAGTATTTT. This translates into CASSLHPLAGGTDTQYF.

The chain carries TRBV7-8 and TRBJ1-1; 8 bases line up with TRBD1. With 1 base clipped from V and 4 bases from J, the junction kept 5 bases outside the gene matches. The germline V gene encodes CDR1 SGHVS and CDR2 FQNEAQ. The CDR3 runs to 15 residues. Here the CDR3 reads CASSLVRGLGTEAFF. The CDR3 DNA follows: TGTGCCAGCAGCTTAGTCAGGGGGCTTGGCACTGAAGCTTTCTTT.